Sequencing of this TCR beta chain was carried out in a study of blood T cell repertoires in COVID-19. Turning to the study itself: The study drew acute and convalescent COVID-19 samples from the United States, Italy and Spain. The cDNA or gDNA used as material had been derived from T cells, B-cell-depleted T cells, or PBMCs.

As originally analysed: Scientists estimated how many nucleated cells there were by amplifying reference gene primers. The table came from immunoSEQ multiplex PCR; TCRdb's copy has only in-frame clones and leaves some out. V, J and clone size are taken as reported in that table, and D and trimming were inferred from the DNA itself. The table has approximately 160,000 clones, roughly 80% seen once. The CDR3 extends over 13 amino acids. CDR1 and CDR2 from the germline V gene are MNHEY and SMNVEV (reference sequence). The V end lost 2 bases, the J end lost 5 bases, and 7 bases lay between the germline ends.

This TCR was recovered from a man between 60 and 70 years old with acute or convalescent COVID-19. The V call is TRBV27, the J call TRBJ1-5; D is unclear. Sequencing was performed on peripheral blood. Here the CDR3 reads CASSLNADQPQHF. For the CDR3, the DNA is TGTGCCAGCAGTTTAAATGCGGATCAGCCCCAGCATTTT.